These T cell receptor beta chains were read from a single sample in a study of T cell responses to AZD1222 COVID-19 vaccine. Sequenced by immunoSEQ multiplex PCR; TCRdb stores in-frame clones only, minus some. The data hold around 200,000 clones, with 85% to 95% observed a single time. The sample consisted of peripheral blood, taken 28 days after the second dose of the MenACWY control vaccine. These receptors were taken from an adult who received the MenACWY meningococcal vaccine as a control. CDR3s include the opening cysteine and the closing phenylalanine or tryptophan. A D gene is named only where the DNA matches it firmly. The listing skips clone size in some rows; elsewhere it reads once, few, many or a size class.

DNA,CDR3,D,V,size,J
TGTGCCAGCAGTGAAGGGGACAGGGGATATTATGGCTACACCTTC,CASSEGDRGYYGYTF,TRBD1,TRBV2,-,TRBJ1-2
TGTGCCAGCTCTACTGACAGGGGGCGCTTTGGCTACACCTTC,CASSTDRGRFGYTF,TRBD1,TRBV18,-,TRBJ1-2
TGTGCCACCAGTGATATACCGGATACGCAGTATTTT,CATSDIPDTQYF,-,TRBV24-1,-,TRBJ2-3
TGTGCCAGCAGTAGCGGGGGGGCCAGTCCCAACGAGCAGTACTTC,CASSSGGASPNEQYF,TRBD2,TRBV6-1,-,TRBJ2-7
TGTGCCAGCAGCAAAGTACCCCCGGCAGTTGGGTCAAACGGTGAGCAGTTCTTC,CASSKVPPAVGSNGEQFF,-,TRBV21-1,-,TRBJ2-1
TGTGCCAGCAGCCAACTCGAACTTCAGGGATACTATGGCTACACCTTC,CASSQLELQGYYGYTF,-,TRBV3-1/TRBV3-2,-,TRBJ1-2
TGTGCCTGGACTCCGACTGGGGTCCTCAATCAGCCCCAGCATTTT,CAWTPTGVLNQPQHF,-,TRBV30,-,TRBJ1-5
TGCAGTGCTAGTCCCCAGGCGACAACCTATGGCTACACCTTC,CSASPQATTYGYTF,-,TRBV20-1,-,TRBJ1-2
TGTGCCAGCATTCGCGGGGCGAACACTGAAGCTTTCTTT,CASIRGANTEAFF,-,TRBV6-5,once,TRBJ1-1
TGTGCCAGCAGCTTAGAAGTCAGGGGCTATGGCTACACCTTC,CASSLEVRGYGYTF,-,TRBV7-2,-,TRBJ1-2
TGTGCCAGCAGCCAAGATATAGGGGGGTTAGGTGAAAAACTGTTTTTT,CASSQDIGGLGEKLFF,-,TRBV4-2,-,TRBJ1-4
TGTGCCAGCAGCTTACTAGCGGGGGGTCTCGCCTCCTACAATGAGCAGTTCTTC,CASSLLAGGLASYNEQFF,TRBD2,TRBV7-2,once,TRBJ2-1
TGTGCCAGTAGTATATTCGCAGGGTCCTACGAGCAGTACTTC,CASSIFAGSYEQYF,-,TRBV19,-,TRBJ2-7
TGTGCCAGCAGTCCTGGGACACCCTACGAGCAGTACTTC,CASSPGTPYEQYF,-,TRBV27,-,TRBJ2-7
TGTGCCACTAGGGACTCTAGCAATCAGCCCCAGCATTTT,CATRDSSNQPQHF,-,TRBV19,-,TRBJ1-5
TGTGCCAGCAGGTCCAGGGGCGAAGGTAATCAGCCCCAGCATTTT,CASRSRGEGNQPQHF,-,TRBV6-5,-,TRBJ1-5
TGTGCCAGCAGCTTAGGTTTGGCGGGGGGTACCACCGGGGAGCTGTTTTTT,CASSLGLAGGTTGELFF,TRBD2,TRBV7-2,-,TRBJ2-2
TGTGCCAGCAGCCGCGGAAGCGGGACGTCCACAGATACGCAGTATTTT,CASSRGSGTSTDTQYF,TRBD2,TRBV6-2/TRBV6-3,-,TRBJ2-3
TGTGCCAGCAGCCAGGGGGGCGGCTCCTATAATTCACCCCTCCACTTT,CASSQGGGSYNSPLHF,-,TRBV4-2,-,TRBJ1-6
TGTGCCAGCAGCTTGGGCGGAAGCTACAATGAGCAGTTCTTC,CASSLGGSYNEQFF,-,TRBV5-4,-,TRBJ2-1
TGTGCCAGTAGCTGGTTGGGGGAAGGGGCTGAGGCTGGCTACACCTTC,CASSWLGEGAEAGYTF,-,TRBV19,-,TRBJ1-2
TGTGCCAGCAGCTCGGGACTGAAAGAGACCCAGTACTTC,CASSSGLKETQYF,-,TRBV7-3,few,TRBJ2-5
TGTGCCAGCAGCTTGGGCGTAGATACGCAGTATTTT,CASSLGVDTQYF,-,TRBV5-8,-,TRBJ2-3
TGTGCCAGCACCGATAGGGCGGGGGCACTAGATACGCAGTATTTT,CASTDRAGALDTQYF,-,TRBV25-1,-,TRBJ2-3
TGTGCCAGCAGCTGGGGGCGGGGAGAGAGAGCTGGAAACACCATATATTTT,CASSWGRGERAGNTIYF,-,TRBV5-5,-,TRBJ1-3
TGTGCCAGCAGCCCTAGCGGAACGAACTACAATGAGCAGTTCTTC,CASSPSGTNYNEQFF,TRBD2,TRBV3-1/TRBV3-2,-,TRBJ2-1
TGTGCCAGCAGCCAAACCGGGACAGCGATTAACTATGGCTACACCTTC,CASSQTGTAINYGYTF,TRBD1,TRBV3-1/TRBV3-2,-,TRBJ1-2
TGTGCCAGCAGTTACTCCGGCCCGGGCCCTGAAAAACTGTTTTTT,CASSYSGPGPEKLFF,-,TRBV6-5,-,TRBJ1-4
TGCGCCAGCAGCTTGGCGCTAGCAGGAGAGCAGTACTTC,CASSLALAGEQYF,-,TRBV5-1,-,TRBJ2-7
TGTGCCAGCAGGAGTTTGCTCCGGGGGAGCACAGATACGCAGTATTTT,CASRSLLRGSTDTQYF,-,TRBV27,-,TRBJ2-3
TGCGCCAGCAGCCAAGATTTGCAGGCTAGAGGCATTCAGTACTTC,CASSQDLQARGIQYF,-,TRBV4-3,once,TRBJ2-4
TGTGCCAGCAGTCTTTCATCCAGGATCGGCGGGTACAATGAGCAGTTCTTC,CASSLSSRIGGYNEQFF,-,TRBV6-6,-,TRBJ2-1
TGTGCCAGCAGCTTAGTTTCGACTCTCTACACTGAAGCTTTCTTT,CASSLVSTLYTEAFF,-,TRBV7-8,-,TRBJ1-1
TGTGCCAGCAGCTTGGAGGGGAGATATGGTGAAAAACTGTTTTTT,CASSLEGRYGEKLFF,-,TRBV5-8,-,TRBJ1-4
TGTGCCAGCAGTTATAGGCGGCAGAGCACTGAAGCTTTCTTT,CASSYRRQSTEAFF,-,TRBV6-2/TRBV6-3,-,TRBJ1-1
TGTGCCAGCAGCTTGCAGGGGCCTAATCAGCCCCAGCATTTT,CASSLQGPNQPQHF,-,TRBV5-4,-,TRBJ1-5
TGTGCCAGCAGCTTAGAGGGCTTAGAGAATCAGCCCCAGCATTTT,CASSLEGLENQPQHF,-,TRBV7-9,-,TRBJ1-5
TGTGCCAGCAGCTGGGACGGGGTGAGCAATCAGCCCCAGCATTTT,CASSWDGVSNQPQHF,-,TRBV5-8,-,TRBJ1-5
TGTGCCAGCAGCTGGACGGAATATCAGCCCCAGCATTTT,CASSWTEYQPQHF,-,TRBV7-2,-,TRBJ1-5
TGTGCCTGGAATGCGGGGGCCGGAAACACCATATATTTT,CAWNAGAGNTIYF,-,TRBV30,-,TRBJ1-3